This paragraph covers one T cell receptor (beta chain) sequence. This sample is part of a study of blood T cell repertoires in COVID-19. The wider study: Sample material is recorded as cDNA or gDNA derived from T cells, B-cell-depleted T cells, or PBMCs.

Germline V gene sequence: CDR1 MGHRA, CDR2 YSYEKL. There are 21 residues in the CDR3. With 0 bases clipped from V and 7 bases from J, the junction kept 21 bases outside the gene matches. As handled by the study authors: Amplification from reference gene primers served as the basis for estimated nucleated cell counts. Sequencing used immunoSEQ multiplex PCR; TCRdb keeps in-frame clones, though not all of them. V, J and clone size are taken as reported in that table, and D and trimming were inferred from the DNA itself. The data contain approximately 200,000 clones, about 86% of them singletons. The chain links TRBV4-1 to TRBJ2-1; the match to TRBD2 covers 10 bases. The TCR sequence derives from a woman aged 55-75 years with acute or convalescent COVID-19. The source material was peripheral blood. For the CDR3, the DNA is TGCGCCAGCAGCCAAGAAAGGGTGGGAAGTAGCGGGGGGCCGAGGAATAATGAGCAGTTCTTC. Translated, it gives CASSQERVGSSGGPRNNEQFF.